The present TCR beta chain was sequenced within a study of shared clonotypes between healthy human individuals. Study-wide background: Used for every donor were three CD4 naive, three CD4 memory, two CD8 naive and one CD8 memory plate. Study outcomes and limitations: All-four-donor shared clonotypes had higher generation probabilities than non-shared clonotypes did.

In regard to this clone: Its specificity is unknown.

Profiling relied on immunoSEQ multiplex PCR, and the TCRdb table lists in-frame clones only, not all of them. The table lists hundreds of thousands of clones, 96% of them singletons. CD8 cells regarded as naive lacked CD45RO, were positively chosen for CCR7, and omitted terminally differentiated effector memory CD45RA+ cells. This CDR3 has 15 amino acids. From germline, CDR1 is MNHEY and CDR2 SMNVEV (reference sequence). V was pared by 6 bases and J by 2 bases, with 16 bases between. The sample comprised naive CD8+ T cells sorted from blood. This receptor was obtained from a woman between 25 and 40 years old in good health. The J gene is TRBJ2-5, the V gene TRBV27, with D possibly being TRBD1 (6 bases). The CDR3 protein is CASSPDRNQQETQYF. The CDR3 nucleotides are TGTGCCAGCAGCCCCGACAGGAACCAACAAGAGACCCAGTACTTC.